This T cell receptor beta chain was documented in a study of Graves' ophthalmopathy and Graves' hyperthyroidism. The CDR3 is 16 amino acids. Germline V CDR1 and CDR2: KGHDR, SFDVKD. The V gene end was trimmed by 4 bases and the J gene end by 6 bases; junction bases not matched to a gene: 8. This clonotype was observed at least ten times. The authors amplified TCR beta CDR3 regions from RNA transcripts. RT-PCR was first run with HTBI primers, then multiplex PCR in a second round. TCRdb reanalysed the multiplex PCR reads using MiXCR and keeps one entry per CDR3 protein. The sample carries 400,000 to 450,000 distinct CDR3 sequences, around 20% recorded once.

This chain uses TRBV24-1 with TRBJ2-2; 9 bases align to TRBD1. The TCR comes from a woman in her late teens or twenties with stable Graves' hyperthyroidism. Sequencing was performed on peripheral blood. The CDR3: CATSDGDREISGELFF. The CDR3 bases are TGTGCCACCAGTGACGGGGACAGGGAGATTTCCGGGGAGCTGTTTTTT.